A single sample gave rise to the 23 T cell receptor beta chains below, sequenced in a study of blood T cell repertoires in COVID-19. Some clones are missing from TCRdb's copy, which holds only in-frame ones; the method was immunoSEQ multiplex PCR. The sample records about 170,000 clones, over 75% being singletons. The sample consisted of PBMCs or T cells enriched from blood (not recorded which). These receptors were taken from a woman aged 45-65 years who had recovered from COVID-19.

The J gene is TRBJ1-1, the V gene TRBV2; 10 bases line up with TRBD1. The germline gives CDR1 SNHLY, CDR2 FYNNEI. After removal of 5 bases from V and 1 base from J, the junction contained 7 bases not matched to a gene. The CDR3 sequence is 16 residues long. The CDR3 DNA reads TGTGCCAGCAGTCCCAGGACAGGGGGATCGAACACTGAAGCTTTCTTT. Translation gives CASSPRTGGSNTEAFF.

The chain carries TRBV28 and TRBJ2-1, with 9 positions matching TRBD2. Per the germline V gene, CDR1 is MDHEN and CDR2 is SYDVKM. V was pared by 6 bases and J by 7 bases, with 10 bases of the junction left unmatched. The CDR3 consists of 15 residues. CDR3 nucleotide sequence: TGTGCCAGCAGGTCTTATAGCGGGAGCGCTAATGAGCAGTTCTTC. It specifies CASRSYSGSANEQFF.

This chain links TRBV14 with TRBJ2-1; 15 nucleotides align to TRBD2. V dropped 1 base and J dropped 9; count of bases not matched to a gene: 4. The CDR3 runs to 16 residues. Germline V gene sequence: CDR1 SGHDN, CDR2 FVKESK. The CDR3: CASSQGTSGRAAEQFF. The CDR3 DNA reads as TGTGCCAGCAGCCAAGGGACTAGCGGGAGGGCCGCTGAGCAGTTCTTC.

The chain couples TRBV5-8 to TRBJ1-1, with D maybe TRBD1 (6 bases). This CDR3 comprises 14 residues. Trimming removed 0 bases from V and 4 bases from J, with 10 bases in between. Germline V gives CDR1 SGHTS, CDR2 YDEGEE. The CDR3 loop reads CASSLDRVGTEAFF. The CDR3 nucleotides are TGTGCCAGCAGCTTGGACAGGGTGGGCACTGAAGCTTTCTTT.

The gene calls are TRBV5-6 and TRBJ1-1; 8 bases agree with TRBD1. This CDR3 contains 14 residues. Looked up from germline, CDR1 is SGHDT and CDR2 is YYEEEE. J was trimmed by 1 base and V by 4 bases; bases with no gene match: 3. The CDR3: CASSRGQGNTEAFF. Written as DNA, the CDR3 is TGTGCCAGCAGCAGAGGACAGGGGAACACTGAAGCTTTCTTT.

The genes are TRBV30 and TRBJ1-5, with 9 positions matching TRBD1. CDR1 is GTSNPN and CDR2 is SVGIG in the germline V gene (reference sequence). The CDR3 length is 15 residues. Trimming at V came to 3 bases and at J to 6 bases, leaving 9 bases not matched to a gene. The DNA for the CDR3 is TGTGCCTGGAGCAGGACCGGGACAGGGAGTCAGCCCCAGCATTTT. This gives the protein CAWSRTGTGSQPQHF.

The chain joins TRBV5-4 to TRBJ2-7; 8 bases align to TRBD2. This CDR3 has 14 residues. The J segment lost 9 bases and the V segment lost 4 bases, leaving 12 bases of the junction unmatched. CDR1 and CDR2 from the germline V gene are SGHNT and YYREEE (reference sequence). CDR3 sequence (DNA): TGTGCCAGCAGCCACTTAGCGGGAAGATCGGTGCAGTACTTC. This encodes CASSHLAGRSVQYF.

In DNA form, the CDR3 reads TGCACCAGCAGCCAAGAAGCGGAGAGTGGACCATCCGGGGAGACCCAGTACTTC. It specifies CTSSQEAESGPSGETQYF. The gene calls are TRBV1 and TRBJ2-5; TRBD2, the table's D call, was not compared with the DNA. TRBV1 counts as a pseudogene. This CDR3 region has 18 residues.

The gene calls are TRBV27 and TRBJ1-2, with 7 bases aligning to TRBD1. Germline CDR1 and CDR2: MNHEY and SMNVEV (reference sequence). This CDR3 has 16 residues. V lost 6 bases, J lost 2 bases, and 12 bases stayed unmatched. This chain's CDR3 is CASSKWRTGQNYGYTF. CDR3 DNA sequence: TGTGCCAGCAGCAAATGGCGGACGGGACAGAACTATGGCTACACCTTC.

This sequence joins TRBV4-2 and TRBJ2-2; 8 positions match TRBD2. Per the germline V gene, CDR1 is LGHNA and CDR2 is YNFKEQ. This CDR3 comprises 18 residues. The V and J ends lost 2 bases and 2 bases, in that order; junction bases with no gene match: 10. The CDR3: CASSQLTISGANTGELFF. The CDR3 region has the DNA TGTGCCAGCAGCCAACTTACAATTAGCGGGGCCAACACCGGGGAGCTGTTTTTT.

The chain recombines TRBV7-9 with TRBJ2-1, with a possible D match to TRBD2 (6 bases). Germline CDR1 and CDR2: SEHNR and FQNEAQ (reference sequence). CDR3 length: 15 amino acids. V was shortened by 1 base and J by 8 bases, with 15 bases between the two germline ends. CDR3 sequence reads: CASSLVGRGIHEQFF. The DNA of the CDR3 is TGTGCCAGCAGCTTAGTCGGGCGGGGTATCCATGAGCAGTTCTTC.

The chain recombines TRBV5-4 with TRBJ2-7; 8 positions match TRBD1. Germline values: CDR1 SGHNT, CDR2 YYREEE (reference sequence). The CDR3 contains 14 residues. V lost 3 bases and J lost 2; bases outside the gene matches: 4. The CDR3 sequence is CASSSTGDPYEQYF. In nucleotides, the CDR3 is TGTGCCAGCAGCTCGACAGGGGACCCCTACGAGCAGTACTTC.

This clone is a singleton in its sample. V and J are TRBV27 and TRBJ1-1; D might be TRBD1 (6 bases). This CDR3 spans 14 amino acids. V dropped 8 bases and J dropped 3 bases, with 16 bases sitting between them. Germline V gene sequence: CDR1 MNHEY, CDR2 SMNVEV (reference sequence). CDR3 sequence (DNA): TGTGCCAGCTCGAGACAGGTAAAGGACACTGAAGCTTTCTTT. Protein: CASSRQVKDTEAFF.

The V and J genes are TRBV7-2 and TRBJ1-1; D perhaps matches TRBD1 (6 bases). This CDR3 is built from 14 residues. Germline V gene data show CDR1 as SGHTA and CDR2 as FQGNSA. The germline V and J ends were trimmed by 3 bases and 0 bases, with 8 bases remaining between them. As DNA, the CDR3 is TGTGCCAGCAGCTTCCCAGGGGTGAACACTGAAGCTTTCTTT. Its translation: CASSFPGVNTEAFF.

The J gene is TRBJ1-2, the V gene TRBV5-1; 10 bases align to TRBD1. The CDR3 is 15 residues long. In germline, CDR1 is SGHRS, CDR2 YFSETQ. With V trimmed by 4 bases and J by 4 bases, 7 bases remained unmatched. CDR3 bases: TGCGCCAGCAGCCCGGGAGGGACAGGGGCCTATGGCTACACCTTC. The encoded protein is CASSPGGTGAYGYTF.

This rearrangement joins TRBV5-1 to TRBJ1-4; D is uncertain. Trimming removed 0 bases at V and 7 bases at J, with 10 bases between. The germline V gene has CDR1 SGHRS and CDR2 YFSETQ. This CDR3 has 14 amino acids. CDR3 sequence: CASSLGGKPEKLFF. The CDR3 bases are TGCGCCAGCAGCTTGGGAGGGAAACCTGAAAAACTGTTTTTT.

Turning to this clone: At one of its ends the junction is not consistent with the germline gene, which may arise from a read error. The chain uses TRBV7-7 and TRBJ2-2; possibly TRBD1 for D (5 bases). Germline V gene data show CDR1 as SSHAT and CDR2 as FNYEAQ (reference sequence). This CDR3 is 13 amino acids long. Here the CDR3 DNA reads TGTGCTAGCAGCCTACAGGTTGCCGGGGAGCTGTTTTTT. It yields the protein CASSLQVAGELFF. Filled out from reference TRBV7-7 and TRBJ2-2, the complete variable domain reads GAGVSQSPRYKVTKRGQDVTLRCDPISSHATLYWYQQALGQGPEFLTYFNYEAQPDKSGLPSDRFSAERPEGSISTLTIQRTEQRDSAMYRCASSLQVAGELFFGEGSRLTVL.

This chain links TRBV5-1 with TRBJ1-1; D gene unclear. Germline V CDR1 and CDR2: SGHRS, YFSETQ. The CDR3 has 14 residues. V was cut by 0 bases and J by 3 bases, with 9 bases left in between. The CDR3 DNA reads TGCGCCAGCAGCTTGGCCCAAGTAGACACTGAAGCTTTCTTT. Translation gives CASSLAQVDTEAFF.

The chain employs TRBV3-1 (or the pseudogene TRBV3-2) and TRBJ1-3, with D possibly TRBD1 on 6 matching bases. The length of the CDR3 is 14 residues. Trimming took 6 bases from V and 0 from J, leaving 9 bases between them. Germline CDR1 is LGHDT and CDR2 is YNNKEL (reference sequence). This chain's CDR3 is CASRQGYSGNTIYF. CDR3 nucleotide sequence: TGTGCCAGCAGGCAGGGGTACTCTGGAAACACCATATATTTT.

The table lists this clone with a count of one. CDR3 DNA sequence: TGTGCCAGTAGAGACCAGGGAATTGGAACTGAAGCTTTCTTT. It translates to CASRDQGIGTEAFF. V gene TRBV19 combines with J gene TRBJ1-1, with D possibly being TRBD1 (5 bases). This CDR3 has 14 residues. The V gene lost 6 bases and the J gene lost 5 bases, with 16 bases spanning the gap. In germline, CDR1 is LNHDA, CDR2 SQIVND (reference sequence).

The rearrangement links TRBV4-1 to TRBJ2-2, with unresolved D. Germline V gene sequence: CDR1 MGHRA, CDR2 YSYEKL. The CDR3 has 15 amino acids. The V end was cut by 2 bases, the J end by 4 bases, with 11 bases between. For the CDR3, the DNA is TGCGCCAGCAGCCAAACCGGTTCGAGCACCGGGGAGCTGTTTTTT. Translation: CASSQTGSSTGELFF.

This chain connects TRBV27 to TRBJ1-2; possible D gene TRBD1, 6 bases. Germline V gene data show CDR1 as MNHEY and CDR2 as SMNVEV (reference sequence). The CDR3 spans 12 residues. The V end was cut by 6 bases, the J end by 8 bases, with 13 bases between. The CDR3 protein is CASSSTGYGYTF. CDR3 nucleotides: TGTGCCAGCAGCTCCACAGGGTACGGCTACACCTTC.

The chain has TRBV11-3 and TRBJ2-1; TRBD2 matches at 11 bases. The junction had 5 bases not matched to a gene; V was cut back by 2 bases and J by 8 bases. CDR1 is SGHNT and CDR2 is YENEEA in the germline V gene. The CDR3 has 15 residues. The CDR3 is CASSLTTSGSYEQFF. The CDR3, as DNA: TGTGCCAGCAGCTTAACAACTAGCGGGAGCTATGAGCAGTTCTTC. Based on the CDR3 plus reference TRBV11-3 and TRBJ2-1, the full variable domain is EAGVVQSPRYKIIEKKQPVAFWCNPISGHNTLYWYLQNLGQGPELLIRYENEEAVDDSQLPKDRFSAERLKGVDSTLKIQPAELGDSAVYLCASSLTTSGSYEQFFGPGTRLTVL.